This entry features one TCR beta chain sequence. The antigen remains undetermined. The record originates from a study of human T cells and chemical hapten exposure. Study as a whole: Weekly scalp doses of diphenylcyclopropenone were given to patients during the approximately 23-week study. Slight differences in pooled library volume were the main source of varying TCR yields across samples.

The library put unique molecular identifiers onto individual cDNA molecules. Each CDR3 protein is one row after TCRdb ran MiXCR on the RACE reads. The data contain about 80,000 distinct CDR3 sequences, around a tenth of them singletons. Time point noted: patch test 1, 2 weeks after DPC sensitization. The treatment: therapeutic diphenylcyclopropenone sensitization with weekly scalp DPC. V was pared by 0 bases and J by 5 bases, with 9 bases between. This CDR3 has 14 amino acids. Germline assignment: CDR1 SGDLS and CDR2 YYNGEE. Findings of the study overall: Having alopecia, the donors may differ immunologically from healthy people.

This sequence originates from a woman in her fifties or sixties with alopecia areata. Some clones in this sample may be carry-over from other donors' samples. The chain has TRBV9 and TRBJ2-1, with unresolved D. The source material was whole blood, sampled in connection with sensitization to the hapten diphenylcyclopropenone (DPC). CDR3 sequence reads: CASSVGPRDNEQFF. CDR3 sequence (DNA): TGTGCCAGCAGCGTAGGCCCTAGGGACAATGAGCAGTTCTTC.